The 23 T cell receptor beta chains presented below share a single source sample, sequenced in a study of blood T cell repertoires in COVID-19. The data were produced by immunoSEQ multiplex PCR, yet TCRdb's version contains in-frame clones alone and is incomplete. The sample records about 170,000 clones, around 82% being singletons. Sequenced material: peripheral blood. The receptors originated from a woman aged 70-85 years who had recovered from COVID-19.

For this clone: Other DNA sequences within the sample encode an identical CDR3. The chain employs TRBV6-5 and TRBJ1-1, with D possibly being TRBD1 (5 bases). Trimming pared 4 bases from V and 0 bases from J, leaving 9 bases between. The CDR3 spans 14 residues. The V gene's germline CDR1 is MNHEY and CDR2 SVGAGI. DNA for the CDR3: TGTGCCAGCAGTTCTCGGGGGGTGAACACTGAAGCTTTCTTT. Translation gives CASSSRGVNTEAFF.

The chain has TRBV2 and TRBJ2-7; 14 bases map to TRBD2. CDR3 length equals 16 residues. The V segment lost 6 bases and the J segment 3 bases; nucleotides outside the gene matches: 7. The germline CDR1 and CDR2 sequences are SNHLY and FYNNEI. The CDR3 loop reads CASRVQGLAGVYEQYF. The CDR3 coding sequence is TGTGCCAGCAGGGTACAGGGACTAGCGGGAGTCTACGAGCAGTACTTC. Based on the CDR3 plus reference TRBV2 and TRBJ2-7, the full variable domain is EPEVTQTPSHQVTQMGQEVILRCVPISNHLYFYWYRQILGQKVEFLVSFYNNEISEKSEIFDDQFSVERPDGSNFTLKIRSTKLEDSAMYFCASRVQGLAGVYEQYFGPGTRLTVT.

The CDR3 region has the DNA TGTGCCAACGGACAGGGGGGCGAAAAACTGTTTTTT. The encoded protein is CANGQGGEKLFF. The chain has TRBV7-9 and TRBJ1-4, with 10 bases fitting TRBD1. Germline CDR1 SEHNR, CDR2 FQNEAQ (reference sequence). Germline trimming cut 10 bases from V and 8 bases from J; bases unmatched to any gene: 4. This CDR3 is built from 12 residues.

The chain recombines TRBV6-6 with TRBJ2-3, with 8 bases aligning to TRBD1. Germline V CDR1 and CDR2: MNHNY, SVGAGI (reference sequence). The V gene end was trimmed by 7 bases and the J gene end by 6 bases; junction bases not matched to a gene: 12. The CDR3 sequence is 15 residues long. CDR3 sequence reads: CASILPKAGGDTQYF. Written as DNA, the CDR3 is TGTGCCAGCATCCTACCCAAGGCAGGGGGCGATACGCAGTATTTT.

The CDR3 sequence is CASSARTGTDTIYF. The CDR3 DNA is TGTGCCAGCAGCGCCCGGACAGGGACGGACACCATATATTTT. The chain has TRBV9 and TRBJ1-3, with TRBD1 identical over 8 bases. Trimming removed 3 bases from V and 8 bases from J; junction bases left unmatched: 7. The CDR3 is 14 amino acids. The V gene's germline CDR1 is SGDLS and CDR2 YYNGEE.

This clone has only a few counts. This chain connects TRBV9 to TRBJ1-5, with D perhaps matching TRBD1 (5 bases). The length of the CDR3 is 15 residues. Trimming took off 3 bases at V and 1 base at J, with 11 bases between the two ends. CDR1 and CDR2 from the germline V gene are SGDLS and YYNGEE. CDR3 protein: CASSATAGSNQPQHF. Here the CDR3 DNA reads TGTGCCAGCAGCGCGACAGCCGGGAGCAATCAGCCCCAGCATTTT.

The rearrangement joins TRBV18 to TRBJ1-1; a possible D gene is TRBD1 (5 bases). This CDR3 is 14 amino acids long. CDR1 and CDR2 from the germline V gene are KGHSH and LQKENI. V shed 2 bases and J shed 4 bases, with 11 bases lying between them. This chain's CDR3 is CASSPSRDSTEAFF. The CDR3 bases are TGTGCCAGCTCACCAAGCAGGGATAGCACTGAAGCTTTCTTT.

This clone occurred a few times. The V call is TRBV27, the J call TRBJ1-2, with a tentative D call TRBD1 (6 bases). Per the germline V gene, CDR1 is MNHEY and CDR2 is SMNVEV (reference sequence). The CDR3 has 13 amino acids. V was pared by 3 bases and J by 11 bases, with 16 bases between. This CDR3 reads CASSLLKEGGYTF. The CDR3 DNA reads TGTGCCAGCAGTTTGTTAAAAGAAGGGGGTTACACCTTC.

The V and J genes are TRBV9 and TRBJ1-2; maybe TRBD1 (5 bases). The CDR3 length is 14 residues. The germline V and J ends were trimmed by 4 bases and 4 bases, with 14 bases remaining between them. CDR1 is SGDLS and CDR2 is YYNGEE in the germline V gene. CDR3 sequence: CASSPPGGLYGYTF. DNA of the CDR3: TGTGCCAGCAGCCCCCCGGGGGGACTCTATGGCTACACCTTC.

The V gene is TRBV4-1, the J gene TRBJ1-5; D perhaps matches TRBD1 (6 bases). Trimming removed 1 base at V and 6 bases at J, with 16 bases between. Germline values: CDR1 MGHRA, CDR2 YSYEKL. The CDR3 loop spans 16 amino acids. CDR3 coding DNA: TGCGCCAGCAGCCAAGTAGGCTCAGGGGAAGCTCAGCCCCAGCATTTT. It is translated as CASSQVGSGEAQPQHF.

This clone was recorded a few times. The chain uses TRBV29-1 and TRBJ1-2; 8 bases fit TRBD1. CDR1 is SQVTM, CDR2 ANQGSEA, per germline. The J segment lost 2 bases and the V segment lost 6 bases, leaving 5 bases of the junction unmatched. The CDR3 is 13 residues long. The CDR3 loop reads CSVADRANYGYTF. In DNA form, the CDR3 reads TGCAGCGTGGCGGACAGGGCGAACTATGGCTACACCTTC.

The genes are TRBV18 and TRBJ1-1; D is possibly TRBD1 (5 bases). Germline V gives CDR1 KGHSH, CDR2 LQKENI. Trimming cost V 3 bases and J 4 bases, with 9 bases left between them. The CDR3 runs to 13 residues. The CDR3 coding sequence is TGTGCCAGCTCACCGGCGGGGGGCACTGAAGCTTTCTTT. Protein: CASSPAGGTEAFF.

The genes are TRBV5-1 and TRBJ2-5; D call uncertain. The germline gives CDR1 SGHRS, CDR2 YFSETQ. With 4 bases removed from V and 5 bases from J, the gap between germline ends came to 6 bases. This CDR3 is 11 amino acids long. DNA for the CDR3: TGCGCCAGCAGCGGGCGCGAGACCCAGTACTTC. Protein product: CASSGRETQYF.

This clone was seen more than once but under ten times. Other DNA sequences from this sample encode an identical CDR3 as well. CDR3 region: CASSPGQGDQPQHF. DNA of the CDR3: TGCGCCAGCAGCCCGGGACAGGGTGATCAGCCCCAGCATTTT. This sequence joins TRBV5-1 and TRBJ1-5; 9 bases map to TRBD1. The CDR3 has 14 residues. V trimming: 4 bases; J trimming: 5 bases; junction bases outside the gene matches: 4. Germline lookup yields CDR1 SGHRS and CDR2 YFSETQ.

V and J are TRBV18 and TRBJ2-1; 7 bases match TRBD2. This CDR3 is 15 amino acids long. Per germline, CDR1 KGHSH and CDR2 LQKENI. V trimming: 4 bases; J trimming: 4 bases; junction bases outside the gene matches: 7. The CDR3 DNA is TGTGCCAGCTCACGGAGCGGGGCCGGATACAATGAGCAGTTCTTC. Encoded protein: CASSRSGAGYNEQFF. Looking up the rest from reference TRBV18 and TRBJ2-1 gives the full variable domain: NAGVMQNPRHLVRRRGQEARLRCSPMKGHSHVYWYRQLPEEGLKFMVYLQKENIIDESGMPKERFSAEFPKEGPSILRIQQVVRGDSAAYFCASSRSGAGYNEQFFGPGTRLTVL.

The chain employs TRBV6-6 and TRBJ1-1, with D uncertain. Trimming removed 2 bases from V and 2 bases from J, with 12 bases in between. This CDR3 has 15 residues. In germline, CDR1 is MNHNY, CDR2 SVGAGI (reference sequence). The CDR3 region has the DNA TGTGCCAGCAGTTACACCCCGGGAACCAACACTGAAGCTTTCTTT. As protein: CASSYTPGTNTEAFF.

The chain recombines TRBV11-3 with TRBJ2-1; 12 nucleotides line up with TRBD2. The CDR3 has 15 residues. V lost 1 base, J lost 7 bases, and 2 bases stayed unmatched. From germline, CDR1 is SGHNT and CDR2 YENEEA. The CDR3 is CASSLGTSGANEQFF. The CDR3 nucleotides read TGTGCCAGCAGCTTAGGGACTAGCGGGGCTAATGAGCAGTTCTTC.

V and J are TRBV19 and TRBJ2-6; tentative D call: TRBD2 (7 bases). CDR3 length equals 15 residues. Trimming pared 7 bases from V and 4 bases from J, leaving 14 bases between. Germline CDR1 LNHDA, CDR2 SQIVND (reference sequence). The CDR3 is CASMGGAAGANVLTF. The CDR3, as DNA: TGTGCCAGTATGGGGGGGGCGGCAGGGGCCAACGTCCTGACTTTC. The full variable domain, with the rest looked up from reference TRBV19 and TRBJ2-6, is DGGITQSPKYLFRKEGQNVTLSCEQNLNHDAMYWYRQDPGQGLRLIYYSQIVNDFQKGDIAEGYSVSREKKESFPLTVTSAQKNPTAFYLCASMGGAAGANVLTFGAGSRLTVL.

The chain is built from TRBV27 and TRBJ1-5; D is perhaps TRBD1 (5 bases). V lost 6 bases to trimming and J lost 6 bases, with 24 bases between them. This CDR3 is 17 amino acids long. Germline CDR1 and CDR2: MNHEY and SMNVEV (reference sequence). CDR3 residues: CASSPWGRAGVVQPQHF. Written as DNA, the CDR3 is TGTGCCAGCAGCCCATGGGGCAGGGCGGGGGTCGTTCAGCCCCAGCATTTT.

CDR3 residues: CASSVGGDLVVQFF. The CDR3 nucleotides read TGTGCCAGCAGCGTAGGCGGGGACCTCGTGGTGCAGTTCTTC. This chain uses TRBV9 with TRBJ2-1; tentatively, D is TRBD2 (6 bases). Looked up from germline, CDR1 is SGDLS and CDR2 is YYNGEE. V was trimmed by 0 bases and J by 12 bases, leaving 16 bases between them. The length of the CDR3 is 14 residues. Full variable domain (missing parts from reference TRBV9 and TRBJ2-1): DSGVTQTPKHLITATGQRVTLRCSPRSGDLSVYWYQQSLDQGLQFLIQYYNGEERAKGNILERFSAQQFPDLHSELNLSSLELGDSALYFCASSVGGDLVVQFFGPGTRLTVL.

This chain joins TRBV12-3 or TRBV12-4 and TRBJ1-3, with D perhaps TRBD1 (5 bases). This CDR3 is built from 13 residues. V shed 6 bases and J shed 5 bases, with 11 bases lying between them. The CDR3 region has the DNA TGTGCCAGCAGCCAGGACACTCGAAACACCATATATTTT. Translating gives CASSQDTRNTIYF.

Only a few counts were recorded for this clone. The chain joins TRBV12-3 or TRBV12-4 to TRBJ2-4, with a tentative D call TRBD1 (5 bases). CDR3 length equals 11 residues. V was shortened by 8 bases and J by 12 bases, with 14 bases between the two germline ends. DNA for the CDR3: TGTGCCAGCGCCCAGACAGCCCATCAGTACTTC. Its translation: CASAQTAHQYF.

The chain combines TRBV2 with TRBJ2-5, with D tentatively TRBD1 (6 bases). Trimming pared 5 bases from V and 4 bases from J, leaving 14 bases between. CDR1 SNHLY and CDR2 FYNNEI come from the germline V gene. The CDR3 extends over 14 amino acids. This CDR3 is CASSPRTVPETQYF. DNA of the CDR3: TGTGCCAGCAGTCCCCGGACAGTCCCAGAGACCCAGTACTTC.